These 4 T cell receptor beta chains originate from one sample sequenced in a study of T cell responses to AZD1222 COVID-19 vaccine. Here immunoSEQ multiplex PCR was the method, and the copy in TCRdb shows in-frame clones only, minus some. The sample has roughly 140,000 clones, 75% to 95% seen once; the top ten hold approximately 3%. The specimen comprised peripheral blood, sampled 28 days after the second AZD1222 dose. The receptors were gathered from an adult who received the AZD1222 COVID-19 vaccine.

The chain couples TRBV29-1 to TRBJ2-7, with D tentatively TRBD2 (6 bases). This CDR3 has 12 amino acids. Trimming cost V 7 bases and J 6 bases, with 16 bases left between them. CDR1 and CDR2 from the germline V gene are SQVTM and ANQGSEA. The DNA for the CDR3 is TGCAGCGCCTCGGAGGGGCCCACCGAGCAGTACTTC. Its protein is CSASEGPTEQYF.

The rearrangement links TRBV6-5 to TRBJ2-5; the D is unclear. The V and J ends lost 10 bases and 4 bases respectively, with 13 bases between them. In germline, CDR1 is MNHEY, CDR2 SVGAGI. The CDR3 contains 12 residues. This chain's CDR3 is CATRTVLETQYF. CDR3 nucleotide sequence: TGTGCCACCCGTACCGTCCTAGAGACCCAGTACTTC.

The rearrangement uses TRBV29-1 and TRBJ1-2; TRBD1 is a possible D gene (6 bases). CDR3 length: 12 residues. Trimming took 4 bases from V and 3 from J, leaving 9 bases between them. In germline, CDR1 is SQVTM, CDR2 ANQGSEA. CDR3 loop: CSVVAGDYGYTF. The CDR3, as DNA: TGCAGCGTTGTCGCAGGGGACTATGGCTACACCTTC.

The chain joins TRBV11-2 to TRBJ2-1, with D perhaps matching TRBD1 or TRBD2 (5 bases each). Germline CDR1 is SGHAT and CDR2 is FQNNGV. The length of the CDR3 is 13 residues. Trimming took 5 bases from V and 7 from J, leaving 12 bases between them. In DNA form, the CDR3 reads TGTGCCAGCAGCCGGGGCCGAGGGAATGAGCAGTTCTTC. It encodes CASSRGRGNEQFF.